These 29 T cell receptor beta chains were all obtained from the same sample, sequenced in a study of cytotoxic CD8 clonotypes in ibrutinib-treated CLL. TCRdb's table, derived via immunoSEQ multiplex PCR, lists solely in-frame clones and lacks some. The data contain more than 70,000 clones, 70% to 80% of them singletons. The sample was PBMCs, taken after 12 months of ibrutinib treatment. All receptors come from a human donor with chronic lymphocytic leukemia.

The chain's CDR3 is CASSSVAGAKNIQYF. The CDR3 coding sequence is TGTGCCAGCAGTTCCGTAGCGGGGGCCAAAAACATTCAGTACTTC. This chain links TRBV27 with TRBJ2-4; 8 nucleotides agree with TRBD2. Germline V gene lookup returns CDR1 MNHEY and CDR2 SMNVEV (reference sequence). The CDR3 length is 15 residues. The J segment lost 1 base and the V segment lost 4 bases, leaving 3 bases of the junction unmatched.

The chain uses TRBV9 and TRBJ2-3, with a tentative D call TRBD2 (5 bases). CDR1 is SGDLS, CDR2 YYNGEE, per germline. This CDR3 comprises 15 residues. Trimming removed 0 bases from V and 2 bases from J, with 10 bases in between. The CDR3 bases are TGTGCCAGCAGCGTAGTCGGGGAAACCACAGATACGCAGTATTTT. It yields the protein CASSVVGETTDTQYF. The full variable domain, in which reference TRBV9 and TRBJ2-3 provide the parts outside the CDR3, is DSGVTQTPKHLITATGQRVTLRCSPRSGDLSVYWYQQSLDQGLQFLIQYYNGEERAKGNILERFSAQQFPDLHSELNLSSLELGDSALYFCASSVVGETTDTQYFGPGTRLTVL.

V gene TRBV25-1 combines with J gene TRBJ1-1; D is undetermined. The ends were cut back, 4 bases at V and 5 bases at J, with 8 bases in the middle. Per germline, CDR1 MGHDK and CDR2 SYGVNS. The CDR3 consists of 12 residues. The DNA for the CDR3 is TGTGCCAGCAGTGCGACGTGGACTGAAGCTTTCTTT. Translation: CASSATWTEAFF.

The chain is built from TRBV5-1 and TRBJ2-3; 12 bases line up with TRBD2. This CDR3 has 19 residues. V shed 0 bases, J shed 5 bases, and the junction held 13 bases outside the gene matches. The V gene's germline CDR1 is SGHRS and CDR2 YFSETQ. CDR3 amino acids: CASSLDWASGRALRDTQYF. The CDR3 DNA is TGCGCCAGCAGCTTGGATTGGGCTAGCGGGAGGGCCTTGAGAGATACGCAGTATTTT. Supplemented by reference TRBV5-1 and TRBJ2-3, the full variable domain reads KAGVTQTPRYLIKTRGQQVTLSCSPISGHRSVSWYQQTPGQGLQFLFEYFSETQRNKGNFPGRFSGRQFSNSRSEMNVSTLELGDSALYLCASSLDWASGRALRDTQYFGPGTRLTVL.

The chain couples TRBV7-2 to TRBJ2-5; 8 positions agree with TRBD1. CDR1 and CDR2 from the germline V gene are SGHTA and FQGNSA. The CDR3 spans 16 residues. The V gene end was trimmed by 0 bases and the J gene end by 1 base; junction bases not matched to a gene: 4. Written as DNA, the CDR3 is TGTGCCAGCAGCTTAGCCCCCCAGGGGGCCCAAGAGACCCAGTACTTC. Protein product: CASSLAPQGAQETQYF.

This clone was seen a few times. The chain employs TRBV28 and TRBJ2-7; D is unresolved. Deletions cut 5 bases from V and 2 bases from J, with 7 bases between. CDR1 and CDR2 from the germline V gene are MDHEN and SYDVKM. The CDR3 covers 12 residues. For the CDR3, the DNA is TGTGCCAGCAGTGGCCGCCCCTACGAGCAGTACTTC. Amino acids: CASSGRPYEQYF.

V and J are TRBV5-4 and TRBJ2-5; the match to TRBD1 covers 9 bases. The CDR3 consists of 13 residues. The junction had 3 bases not matched to a gene; V was cut back by 4 bases and J by 5 bases. From germline, CDR1 is SGHNT and CDR2 YYREEE (reference sequence). The CDR3 protein is CASSPGQGETQYF. The CDR3 bases are TGTGCCAGCAGCCCGGGACAGGGCGAGACCCAGTACTTC.

Only a few counts were recorded for this clone. The rearrangement uses TRBV5-4 and TRBJ1-1, with D possibly matching TRBD1 (5 bases). Trimming pared 9 bases from V and 3 bases from J, leaving 15 bases between. The CDR3 length is 13 residues. The germline V gene encodes CDR1 SGHNT and CDR2 YYREEE (reference sequence). In DNA, the CDR3 is TGTGCCACCCAGACAGCCCAAGACACTGAAGCTTTCTTT. This encodes CATQTAQDTEAFF.

This clone was observed a handful of times. The chain carries TRBV7-2 and TRBJ2-3, with TRBD2 identical over 14 bases. The CDR3 length is 15 residues. Germline CDR1 is SGHTA and CDR2 is FQGNSA. Trimming at V came to 5 bases and at J to 6 bases, leaving 4 bases not matched to a gene. CDR3 DNA: TGTGCCAGCAGCCCCGGGACTAGCGGGGGTGATACGCAGTATTTT. As protein: CASSPGTSGGDTQYF. The variable domain in full, completed from reference TRBV7-2 and TRBJ2-3, reads GAGVSQSPSNKVTEKGKDVELRCDPISGHTALYWYRQSLGQGLEFLIYFQGNSAPDKSGLPSDRFSAERTGGSVSTLTIQRTQQEDSAVYLCASSPGTSGGDTQYFGPGTRLTVL.

The CDR3 coding sequence is TGTGCCTGGAAAACGGGTTCTAGCACAGATACGCAGTATTTT. It is translated as CAWKTGSSTDTQYF. The V call is TRBV30, the J call TRBJ2-3; D call uncertain. CDR3 length: 14 amino acids. Trimming shortened V by 4 bases and J by 0 bases, and 11 bases separated the two germline ends. Germline V lookup: CDR1 GTSNPN, CDR2 SVGIG (reference sequence).

This sequence joins TRBV7-8 and TRBJ1-2; D is unclear. The V and J ends lost 4 bases and 8 bases respectively, with 11 bases between them. CDR1 and CDR2 (germline): SGHVS, FQNEAQ. There are 12 residues in the CDR3. In DNA form, the CDR3 reads TGTGCCAGCAGCTCCTCCGTAGGCGGCTACACCTTC. Amino acid sequence: CASSSSVGGYTF.

The chain recombines TRBV10-3 with TRBJ2-3; TRBD2 matches at 11 bases. The V gene's germline CDR1 is ENHRY and CDR2 SYGVKD. The CDR3 length is 20 residues. Trimming took 7 bases from V and 2 from J; bases not matched to a gene: 20. CDR3 sequence reads: CAIKPGGDSQTSGVTDTQYF. The CDR3 DNA reads as TGTGCCATCAAGCCCGGAGGGGACAGCCAGACTAGCGGGGTCACAGATACGCAGTATTTT.

Worth noting for this clone: The junction does not match germline at one end; this may be a read error. This chain uses TRBV28 with TRBJ2-7; possibly TRBD1 for D (6 bases). CDR1 and CDR2 (germline): MDHEN, SYDVKM. The CDR3 length is 10 residues. The CDR3 protein is CASSQNRVHF. The CDR3 region has the DNA TGTGCCAGCAGCCAAAACAGGGTGCACTTC.

This CDR3 reads CASSPRWLGWNEQFF. CDR3 in DNA: TGTGCCAGCTCACCACGCTGGCTGGGTTGGAATGAGCAGTTCTTC. The chain uses TRBV18 and TRBJ2-1; D gene ambiguous. This CDR3 spans 15 amino acids. Germline CDR1 and CDR2: KGHSH and LQKENI. Between the trimmed V and J ends, which lost 1 base and 7 bases, there was a span of 14 bases. The full variable domain, its missing parts supplied by reference TRBV18 and TRBJ2-1, is NAGVMQNPRHLVRRRGQEARLRCSPMKGHSHVYWYRQLPEEGLKFMVYLQKENIIDESGMPKERFSAEFPKEGPSILRIQQVVRGDSAAYFCASSPRWLGWNEQFFGPGTRLTVL.

The J gene is TRBJ1-2, the V gene TRBV4-2, with no clear D. This CDR3 has 12 residues. The V end lost 6 bases, the J end lost 5 bases, and 10 bases lay between the germline ends. CDR1 is LGHNA, CDR2 YNFKEQ, per germline. The CDR3 reads CASRDEPYGYTF. In nucleotides, the CDR3 is TGTGCCAGCAGAGACGAACCTTATGGCTACACCTTC.

This clone was counted once. J is TRBJ1-1 and V is TRBV7-9, with 10 bases that match TRBD1. CDR1 is SEHNR, CDR2 FQNEAQ, per germline (reference sequence). V lost 5 bases and J lost 4; bases outside the gene matches: 7. The CDR3 length is 15 residues. The CDR3 loop is CASSQYRTGGTEAFF. CDR3 coding DNA: TGTGCCAGCAGCCAGTACCGGACAGGGGGCACTGAAGCTTTCTTT.

The chain employs TRBV6-5 and TRBJ2-7, with D perhaps matching TRBD1 or TRBD2 (5 bases each). V lost 2 bases to trimming and J lost 4 bases, with 6 bases between them. CDR3 length equals 12 residues. Germline assignment: CDR1 MNHEY and CDR2 SVGAGI. CDR3 loop: CASSYEGYEQYF. For the CDR3, the DNA is TGTGCCAGCAGTTACGAGGGGTACGAGCAGTACTTC.

The chain combines TRBV27 with TRBJ1-4; TRBD1 matches at 12 bases. The CDR3 loop spans 14 amino acids. Germline assignment: CDR1 MNHEY and CDR2 SMNVEV (reference sequence). V was clipped by 6 bases and J by 10 bases; unmatched bases: 6. Written as DNA, the CDR3 is TGTGCCAGCAGGGGGGACAGGGGGCGGGGAAAACTGTTTTTT. Protein product: CASRGDRGRGKLFF.

This clone showed up just a few times. Other nucleotide sequences in the sample specify the same CDR3. The chain links TRBV19 to TRBJ2-3, with 12 bases matching TRBD2. The CDR3 consists of 18 residues. V gave up 5 bases and J gave up 0 bases; unmatched junction bases: 9. Looked up from germline, CDR1 is LNHDA and CDR2 is SQIVND (reference sequence). CDR3 DNA: TGTGCCAGTAGTGGGGGACTAGCGGGTACACCTAGCACAGATACGCAGTATTTT. It translates to CASSGGLAGTPSTDTQYF.

The chain employs TRBV6-5 and TRBJ1-3; no firm D call. This CDR3 has 15 residues. Germline V gene lookup returns CDR1 MNHEY and CDR2 SVGAGI. Trimming cost V 0 bases and J 0 bases, with 6 bases left between them. For the CDR3, the DNA is TGTGCCAGCAGTTACTCGAAAGTCTCTGGAAACACCATATATTTT. It specifies CASSYSKVSGNTIYF.

The V and J genes are TRBV28 and TRBJ2-7; no firm D call. Germline CDR1 is MDHEN and CDR2 is SYDVKM. The CDR3 length is 12 residues. Deletions cut 6 bases from V and 10 bases from J, with 16 bases between. The CDR3 is CASSGGPSFQYF. DNA of the CDR3: TGTGCCAGCAGCGGCGGCCCGTCTTTTCAGTACTTC. Full variable domain (outside the CDR3, taken from reference TRBV28 and TRBJ2-7): DVKVTQSSRYLVKRTGEKVFLECVQDMDHENMFWYRQDPGLGLRLIYFSYDVKMKEKGDIPEGYSVSREKKERFSLILESASTNQTSMYLCASSGGPSFQYFGPGTRLTVT.

This clone showed up just a few times. The chain uses TRBV19 and TRBJ2-2, with D unclear. Germline-derived CDR1 and CDR2 are LNHDA and SQIVND (reference sequence). V was pared by 5 bases and J by 10 bases, with 23 bases between. This CDR3 region has 16 residues. In DNA form, the CDR3 reads TGTGCCAGTAGTTCCGGACGGCCATTGACCCACCCGGAGCTGTTTTTT. Translating it yields CASSSGRPLTHPELFF.

This chain connects TRBV7-3 to TRBJ1-1; D remains ambiguous. V shed 5 bases and J shed 5 bases, with 12 bases lying between them. The germline gives CDR1 SGHTA, CDR2 FQGTGA. The CDR3 length is 13 residues. The CDR3 loop reads CASSRWAGTEAFF. CDR3 nucleotide sequence: TGTGCCAGCAGCCGCTGGGCGGGGACTGAAGCTTTCTTT.

The chain couples TRBV30 to TRBJ2-5; D gene ambiguous. The CDR3 loop spans 12 amino acids. Germline CDR1 is GTSNPN and CDR2 is SVGIG (reference sequence). V lost 1 base and J 1 base, leaving 4 bases between the germline ends. CDR3: CAWSGGQETQYF. The CDR3 DNA reads as TGTGCCTGGAGTGGGGGCCAAGAGACCCAGTACTTC. Drawing the rest from reference TRBV30 and TRBJ2-5, the complete variable domain is SQTIHQWPATLVQPVGSPLSLECTVEGTSNPNLYWYRQAAGRGLQLLFYSVGIGQISSEVPQNLSASRPQDRQFILSSKKLLLSDSGFYLCAWSGGQETQYFGPGTRLLVL.

CDR3 in DNA: TGTGCCGTTCGAGGGGGGGTCGACTATGGCTACACCTTC. Protein: CAVRGGVDYGYTF. The chain employs TRBV10-3 and TRBJ1-2, with a tentative D call TRBD1 (6 bases). The CDR3 loop spans 13 amino acids. V lost 11 bases, J lost 3 bases, and 16 bases lay in between. The germline gives CDR1 ENHRY, CDR2 SYGVKD.

The CDR3 is CASSVRGAGVTEFF. CDR3 coding DNA: TGTGCCAGCAGCGTCCGGGGCGCCGGGGTGACCGAGTTCTTC. The chain carries TRBV2 and TRBJ2-1; D is tentatively TRBD1 or TRBD2 (5 bases each). This CDR3 comprises 14 residues. The V gene's germline CDR1 is SNHLY and CDR2 FYNNEI. V was shortened by 6 bases and J by 14 bases, with 23 bases between the two germline ends.

This clone was observed a single time. The V call is TRBV7-3, the J call TRBJ2-3; D is undetermined. The CDR3 is made up of 12 amino acids. CDR1 is SGHTA and CDR2 is FQGTGA in the germline V gene. V dropped 3 bases and J dropped 5 bases, with 6 bases sitting between them. The CDR3 reads CASSLEGDTQYF. In nucleotides, the CDR3 is TGTGCCAGCAGCTTGGAAGGAGATACGCAGTATTTT.

The V and J genes are TRBV15 and TRBJ2-6, with D perhaps matching TRBD1 or TRBD2 (6 bases each). The V gene lost 4 bases and the J gene lost 0 bases, with 19 bases spanning the gap. CDR1 and CDR2 (germline): LNHNV, YYDKDF (reference sequence). The CDR3 spans 19 residues. Written as DNA, the CDR3 is TGTGCCACCAGCACTGATCGAATGGGGGGCCACTCTGGGGCCAACGTCCTGACTTTC. It specifies CATSTDRMGGHSGANVLTF.

This sequence joins TRBV4-3 and TRBJ2-6, with 8 bases identical to TRBD1. The CDR3 extends over 19 amino acids. Germline V gene data show CDR1 as LGHNA and CDR2 as YSLEER. J was trimmed by 0 bases and V by 0 bases; bases with no gene match: 7. CDR3 nucleotides: TGCGCCAGCAGCCAAGACTTGGGACAGGCTTACTCTGGGGCCAACGTCCTGACTTTC. Translation gives CASSQDLGQAYSGANVLTF.